The text below deals with one T cell receptor beta chain. Its recognized antigen is unknown. Base quality data are lacking; no much larger clone is found one base away. The data were obtained in a study of cytomegalovirus exposure and HLA in healthy donors (dated by TCRdb to 2015 to 2018). With regard to the full study: According to a later analysis, the roughly 130 validation repertoires were produced on the same platform as the 700 or so repertoires of the first cohort. The study aimed to test whether signatures of past pathogen exposure could be identified by cataloging public T cell receptors. A separate validation cohort of approximately 130 different subjects was used in addition to the roughly 640-subject first cohort. The study combined high-throughput TCR immunosequencing, statistical association of individual TCRs with disease status, and machine learning to predict cytomegalovirus infection status. What the work shows at the level of the full study, not this receptor alone: The study gave a list of over 150 TCR beta chains associated with cytomegalovirus. Across donors, most TCR sequences were observed very rarely, whereas some public TCRs were present in many individuals. The authors suggested that the approach could potentially be extended to other disease states and immunological phenotypes. A few of the identified cytomegalovirus-associated TCR beta chains were confirmed in vitro to be specific for cytomegalovirus antigens. All 120 or so repertoires were used to score co-occurrence in the validation cohort in a later analysis, because that analysis had no HLA typing for the cohort. The classifier was reported to diagnose cytomegalovirus status with high specificity and sensitivity in both the original and validation cohorts. A later analysis found that TCRs clustered in the first cohort also tended to co-occur in the roughly 120 validation repertoires, with 94% of cluster scores above 0.

The donors belonged to the validation cohort of around 130 subjects, which was separate from the approximately 680-subject first cohort. Receptor amplification or capture employed the immunoSEQ multiplex PCR assay. The authors' analysis ran thus. To diagnose cytomegalovirus status from the catalog of TCR beta chain sequences, a statistical classification framework was built. Drawn from immuneACCESS, this table holds only the in-frame rearrangements with V and J called that TCRdb kept. Clones are partly lost; checked studies trace under half to an unresolved V gene and leave the rest unexplained. V, J and clone size are those of that table, while D and trimming were read from the DNA. This sample lists tens of thousands of clones; approximately 91% were detected once. The ten top clones hold 2% to 2.5% of the sample. V and J lose 6 bases and 3 bases, and a span of 11 bases separates them. The CDR3, cysteine through phenylalanine, is 14 amino acids long. The retained sequence is limited to the CDR3, 42 bases, with the frame set at the first base. CDR1 and CDR2 (LNHDA, SQIVND) derive from the germline V gene (reference sequence).

The TCR was taken from a man aged 25-45 years in good health and CMV-seronegative. Material: PBMCs. The rearrangement combines TRBV19 with TRBJ1-4; a tentative D match to TRBD1 spans 5 bases. The DNA sequence follows: TGTGCCAGTAGCAGGACATCGCCTAATGAAAAACTGTTTTTT. It is translated as CASSRTSPNEKLFF.